This T cell receptor beta chain was captured by sequencing in a study of blood T cell repertoires in COVID-19. Study background: Sources were T cells, B-cell-depleted T cells, or PBMCs; the material itself was cDNA or gDNA.

Original data processing: Amplified reference gene primers provided the basis for estimating nucleated cell counts. This table comes from immunoSEQ multiplex PCR, and its TCRdb copy is limited to in-frame clones, with some not included. V and J calls and clone size are given by that table; D and trimming were obtained from the DNA. This table holds 55,000 to 70,000 clones, about 88% found once. V lost 5 bases, J lost 10 bases, and 14 bases lay in between. The V gene's germline CDR1 is LNHDA and CDR2 SQIVND (reference sequence). The CDR3 has 12 amino acids. The origin of this receptor is a man aged 65 to 79 with acute or convalescent COVID-19. The genes are TRBV19 and TRBJ1-1, with D tentatively TRBD1 (5 bases). Sequencing used peripheral blood. In nucleotides, the CDR3 is TGTGCCAGTAGTCCTCAGGGTAAAGGAGCTTTCTTT. This translates into CASSPQGKGAFF.